What follows describes a single T cell receptor beta chain. Unmatched junction bases numbered 1, after V lost 1 base and J lost 7 bases. Per germline, CDR1 LGHNA and CDR2 YNFKEQ. This CDR3 has 15 amino acids. These data are taken from a study of identifying expanded T cells in peripheral blood. Data came from immunoSEQ multiplex PCR; TCRdb stores just in-frame clones and leaves some out. The data hold about 110,000 clones, with 85% to 90% observed a single time. This chain uses TRBV4-2 with TRBJ1-6; TRBD1 matches 10 bases. The sequence derives from a person aged 18 to 69 in good health. Sequencing was performed on blood. The CDR3 region has the DNA TGTGCCAGCAGCCAAGGACAGGGGGCGAATTCACCCCTCCACTTT. It encodes CASSQGQGANSPLHF.